The 31 T cell receptor beta chains in this list originate from one sample, sequenced in a study of human T cells and chemical hapten exposure. TCRdb redid the calling of the RACE reads with MiXCR, one entry per CDR3 protein. The sample lists about 120,000 distinct CDR3 sequences, roughly 14% occurring once. Time point here: pre-sensitization, week 0. As for treatment: therapeutic diphenylcyclopropenone sensitization with weekly scalp DPC. Sequencing was performed on whole blood, taken in connection with sensitization to the hapten diphenylcyclopropenone (DPC). The receptors come from a woman aged 18-35 years with alopecia areata. Some clones in this sample may be carry-over from other donors' samples.

Worth noting for this clonotype: Germline and junction disagree at one end, which may indicate a read error. V gene TRBV30 combines with J gene TRBJ2-2; a weak D match, TRBD2 (5 bases). There are 13 residues in the CDR3. Per the germline V gene, CDR1 is GTSNPN and CDR2 is SVGIG (reference sequence). The DNA for the CDR3 is TGTGCCTGGAACCCGGGGAACCCCGGGGAGCTGTTTTTT. Residues: CAWNPGNPGELFF.

The CDR3 protein is CASSTQGNSPLHF. CDR3 bases: TGTGCCAGCAGCACACAGGGTAATTCACCCCTCCACTTT. This chain connects TRBV9 to TRBJ1-6; perhaps TRBD1 as D (6 bases). The germline V gene has CDR1 SGDLS and CDR2 YYNGEE. Trimming shortened V by 4 bases and J by 6 bases, and 8 bases separated the two germline ends. This CDR3 has 13 residues.

This clonotype was picked up many times. This rearrangement joins TRBV20-1 to TRBJ2-7; 9 bases align to TRBD1. The germline V gene has CDR1 DFQATT and CDR2 SNEGSKA (reference sequence). V lost 8 bases and J lost 2; bases outside the gene matches: 7. The length of the CDR3 is 13 residues. This chain's CDR3 is CSTPDRGPYEQYF. CDR3 DNA: TGCAGTACTCCGGACAGGGGTCCCTACGAGCAGTACTTC.

This clonotype turned up a few times. The chain couples TRBV7-2 to TRBJ2-3; D is ambiguous. V shed 2 bases and J shed 4 bases, with 19 bases lying between them. Germline CDR1 is SGHTA and CDR2 is FQGNSA. This CDR3 region has 17 residues. The DNA of the CDR3 is TGTGCCAGCAGCTTATTTATCGCGGCACCCCAGGCAGATACGCAGTATTTT. Residues: CASSLFIAAPQADTQYF.

The V and J genes are TRBV4-3 and TRBJ2-3; 9 bases fit TRBD2. The ends lost 0 bases at V and 2 bases at J; junction bases unmatched: 3. In germline, CDR1 is LGHNA, CDR2 YSLEER. The CDR3 loop spans 16 amino acids. Here the CDR3 DNA reads TGCGCCAGCAGCCAAGAGACTAGCGGACCCACAGATACGCAGTATTTT. It encodes CASSQETSGPTDTQYF.

This clonotype has at least ten counts. The V and J genes are TRBV12-3 or TRBV12-4 and TRBJ1-5; D unclear. CDR3 length equals 18 residues. V shed 0 bases and J shed 1 base, with 16 bases lying between them. The DNA for the CDR3 is TGTGCCAGCAGTTTAGCATTCGGAGGGCGGGTCAGCAATCAGCCCCAGCATTTT. Its protein is CASSLAFGGRVSNQPQHF.

This rearrangement joins TRBV6-1 to TRBJ2-7; 7 nucleotides align to TRBD2. The CDR3 runs 15 residues. Trimming at V came to 6 bases and at J to 4 bases, leaving 12 bases not matched to a gene. CDR1 is MNHNS and CDR2 is SASEGT in the germline V gene. The DNA of the CDR3 is TGTGCCAGCAGCTTAGTTCCCAAGCGGGGATACGAGCAGTACTTC. Translation gives CASSLVPKRGYEQYF.

CDR3 DNA: TGCAGCTTCCTAGCGGGGTCCCAAGAGACCCAGTACTTC. It translates to CSFLAGSQETQYF. The chain links TRBV29-1 to TRBJ2-5; TRBD2 matches 9 bases. In germline, CDR1 is SQVTM, CDR2 ANQGSEA. Losses at the gene ends were 8 bases for V and 1 base for J; bases not matched to a gene: 5. The CDR3 consists of 13 residues.

The rearrangement links TRBV11-2 to TRBJ2-7; 12 bases align to TRBD2. The V gene's germline CDR1 is SGHAT and CDR2 FQNNGV. The CDR3 sequence is 15 residues long. V shed 4 bases, J shed 5 bases, and the junction held 6 bases outside the gene matches. The CDR3 protein is CASSSGLAGRNEQYF. In nucleotides, the CDR3 is TGTGCCAGCAGCTCTGGACTAGCGGGGCGGAACGAGCAGTACTTC.

This clonotype was observed a few times. The chain is built from TRBV7-2 and TRBJ2-5; D possibly corresponds to TRBD2 (6 bases). V shed 5 bases and J shed 1 base, with 14 bases lying between them. CDR3 size: 15 residues. Germline V gives CDR1 SGHTA, CDR2 FQGNSA. CDR3 DNA: TGTGCCAGCAGCCACCCCCCCGGGGGCCAAGAGACCCAGTACTTC. Amino acids: CASSHPPGGQETQYF.

The sample holds many counts of this clonotype. The V call is TRBV27, the J call TRBJ2-5; D is perhaps TRBD1 or TRBD2 (6 bases each). Trimming removed 6 bases at V and 9 bases at J, with 17 bases between. Per germline, CDR1 MNHEY and CDR2 SMNVEV (reference sequence). The CDR3 has 13 residues. The CDR3 DNA reads as TGTGCCAGCAGCTCCTATTGGGGGGCGGCCCAGTACTTC. Encoded protein: CASSSYWGAAQYF.

This clonotype was observed a few times. The V gene is TRBV6-6, the J gene TRBJ1-1; TRBD1 might be the D (5 bases). Trimming took off 6 bases at V and 7 bases at J, with 15 bases between the two ends. The germline V gene encodes CDR1 MNHNY and CDR2 SVGAGI (reference sequence). The CDR3 contains 13 residues. CDR3 region: CASRDSAAIEAFF. The CDR3, as DNA: TGTGCCAGCAGAGACAGCGCAGCCATTGAAGCTTTCTTT.

V gene TRBV20-1 combines with J gene TRBJ1-3; D not resolved. This CDR3 contains 16 residues. V was clipped by 0 bases and J by 0 bases, with 12 bases between them. Germline V lookup: CDR1 DFQATT, CDR2 SNEGSKA (reference sequence). In nucleotides, the CDR3 is TGCAGTGCTAGAGATCGTGCGGCTTTCTCTGGAAACACCATATATTTT. This codes for CSARDRAAFSGNTIYF.

This clonotype has ten or more counts. The chain combines TRBV6-5 with TRBJ2-1, with D possibly being TRBD2 (5 bases). The germline CDR1 and CDR2 sequences are MNHEY and SVGAGI. This CDR3 is 11 amino acids long. V was shortened by 6 bases and J by 7 bases, with 7 bases between the two germline ends. CDR3 bases: TGTGCCAGCAGGGTAGCGAATGAGCAGTTCTTC. Residues: CASRVANEQFF.

This clonotype was recorded many times. The V gene is TRBV28, the J gene TRBJ1-2; no clear D gene. V was cut by 8 bases and J by 2 bases, with 3 bases left in between. CDR3 length: 10 residues. CDR1 is MDHEN, CDR2 SYDVKM, per germline. The chain's CDR3 is CASSNYGYTF. CDR3 sequence (DNA): TGTGCCAGCTCCAACTATGGCTACACCTTC.

Ten or more counts support this clonotype. The genes are TRBV7-2 and TRBJ2-2; no definite D call. The germline V and J ends were trimmed by 5 bases and 6 bases, with 10 bases remaining between them. CDR1 and CDR2 (germline): SGHTA, FQGNSA. The CDR3 is 13 residues long. The CDR3 DNA reads as TGTGCCAGCAGCAACCAGGTGGCCGGGGAGCTGTTTTTT. Residues: CASSNQVAGELFF.

This sequence joins TRBV19 and TRBJ2-2; TRBD1 aligns across 7 bases. Looked up from germline, CDR1 is LNHDA and CDR2 is SQIVND (reference sequence). The CDR3 consists of 15 residues. The J segment lost 5 bases and the V segment lost 5 bases, leaving 8 bases of the junction unmatched. CDR3 sequence: CASSPNRGSTGELFF. DNA of the CDR3: TGTGCCAGTAGTCCAAACAGGGGTTCAACCGGGGAGCTGTTTTTT.

This clonotype showed up many times. The V call is TRBV9, the J call TRBJ2-3; 13 nucleotides match TRBD2. From germline, CDR1 is SGDLS and CDR2 YYNGEE. The CDR3 is 15 amino acids. J lost 5 bases, V lost 3 bases, and 3 bases had no gene match. As DNA, the CDR3 is TGTGCCAGCAGCGGGACTAGCGGGGGCCAAGATACGCAGTATTTT. It codes for CASSGTSGGQDTQYF.

V is TRBV5-1 and J is TRBJ2-3, with no clear D. Germline CDR1 is SGHRS and CDR2 is YFSETQ. V gave up 4 bases and J gave up 8 bases, with 11 bases separating them. This CDR3 region has 12 residues. The CDR3 DNA follows: TGCGCCAGCAGCCTGGCAGAGCGTACGCAGTATTTT. Its translation: CASSLAERTQYF.

This clonotype was counted a few times. The chain links TRBV5-4 to TRBJ2-2, with 8 bases that match TRBD2. The CDR3 spans 16 residues. Germline assignment: CDR1 SGHNT and CDR2 YYREEE (reference sequence). With 0 bases clipped from V and 4 bases from J, the junction kept 5 bases outside the gene matches. CDR3 coding DNA: TGTGCCAGCAGCTTGGCGGGGGGGCTGGCCACCGGGGAGCTGTTTTTT. Translated: CASSLAGGLATGELFF.

This clonotype was picked up a small number of times. The chain links TRBV6-1 to TRBJ2-1; 14 bases are shared with TRBD2. V was pared by 2 bases and J by 1 base, with 7 bases of the junction left unmatched. CDR3 length: 19 residues. Germline CDR1 and CDR2: MNHNS and SASEGT. The CDR3 protein is CASSEPGLAGEYSYNEQFF. As DNA, the CDR3 is TGTGCCAGCAGTGAACCGGGACTAGCGGGGGAGTATTCCTACAATGAGCAGTTCTTC.

A word on this clonotype: A much more abundant neighbour one base away suggests this may be a read error. The chain combines TRBV6-6 with TRBJ2-7; D not certain. The CDR3 is made up of 12 amino acids. Germline loops: CDR1 MNHNY, CDR2 SVGAGI (reference sequence). V was shortened by 10 bases and J by 7 bases, with 17 bases between the two germline ends. CDR3 protein: CANRAQVGEQYF. In DNA, the CDR3 is TGTGCCAACAGAGCGCAGGTGGGGGAGCAGTACTTC.

This clonotype was counted many times. The chain links TRBV30 to TRBJ2-2; 7 nucleotides agree with TRBD1. The germline V gene encodes CDR1 GTSNPN and CDR2 SVGIG (reference sequence). V dropped 0 bases and J dropped 5; count of bases not matched to a gene: 3. The CDR3 is 14 residues long. The CDR3 here is CAWSVGRGTGELFF. The DNA of the CDR3 is TGTGCCTGGAGTGTCGGCAGGGGGACCGGGGAGCTGTTTTTT. Full variable domain (rest looked up from reference TRBV30 and TRBJ2-2): SQTIHQWPATLVQPVGSPLSLECTVEGTSNPNLYWYRQAAGRGLQLLFYSVGIGQISSEVPQNLSASRPQDRQFILSSKKLLLSDSGFYLCAWSVGRGTGELFFGEGSRLTVL.

The chain recombines TRBV2 with TRBJ2-6; D not certain. V lost 6 bases and J 0 bases, leaving 12 bases between the germline ends. The germline gives CDR1 SNHLY, CDR2 FYNNEI. CDR3 length equals 16 residues. CDR3 in amino acids: CASRTDGFSGANVLTF. The DNA of the CDR3 is TGTGCCAGCAGGACTGACGGGTTCTCTGGGGCCAACGTCCTGACTTTC.

The chain combines TRBV28 with TRBJ2-5, with D unclear. V was trimmed by 2 bases and J by 6 bases, leaving 13 bases between them. CDR3 length: 14 residues. Germline values: CDR1 MDHEN, CDR2 SYDVKM. The CDR3 loop is CASSLAGVRKTQYF. The DNA for the CDR3 is TGTGCCAGCAGTTTAGCTGGGGTAAGAAAGACCCAGTACTTC.

There are many counts of this clonotype. This sequence joins TRBV2 and TRBJ1-1; maybe TRBD1 (6 bases). CDR3 size: 13 residues. V dropped 6 bases and J dropped 6 bases, with 14 bases sitting between them. Germline CDR1 is SNHLY and CDR2 is FYNNEI. The CDR3: CASRDDRTSEAFF. The CDR3 DNA sequence: TGTGCCAGCAGAGATGACAGGACCTCTGAAGCTTTCTTT.

There are many counts of this clonotype. This sequence joins TRBV25-1 and TRBJ2-7, with a weak D call TRBD1 (5 bases). Germline V lookup: CDR1 MGHDK, CDR2 SYGVNS. V lost 1 base, J lost 4 bases, and 11 bases lay in between. The CDR3 is 14 amino acids. DNA of the CDR3: TGTGCCAGCAGTGAATCAAGGGGAAGGTACGAGCAGTACTTC. This sequence encodes CASSESRGRYEQYF.

The chain links TRBV28 to TRBJ1-6; TRBD1 might be the D (6 bases). The CDR3 spans 13 residues. Trimming removed 6 bases from V and 9 bases from J, with 12 bases in between. Looked up from germline, CDR1 is MDHEN and CDR2 is SYDVKM. The DNA for the CDR3 is TGTGCCAGCAGGACATTAGGGGGTTCACCCCTCCACTTT. This translates into CASRTLGGSPLHF.

Concerning this clonotype: This may be a read error, as it is one base from a much larger clone. The V and J genes are TRBV28 and TRBJ2-7, with D perhaps TRBD1 or TRBD2 (5 bases each). V lost 3 bases and J 2 bases, leaving 14 bases between the germline ends. The germline CDR1 and CDR2 sequences are MDHEN and SYDVKM. This CDR3 has 15 amino acids. The CDR3, as DNA: TGTGCCAGCAGTTTGTCTCAGAGGGGCCCCTACGAGCAGTACTTC. It translates to CASSLSQRGPYEQYF.

The chain has TRBV11-2 and TRBJ2-5, with a possible D match to TRBD1 (6 bases). Trimming took off 5 bases at V and 2 bases at J, with 9 bases between the two ends. The CDR3 length is 13 residues. Germline V CDR1 and CDR2: SGHAT, FQNNGV. This chain's CDR3 is CASSHREQETQYF. The CDR3 DNA reads TGTGCCAGCAGCCACAGGGAGCAAGAGACCCAGTACTTC.

The chain combines TRBV11-2 with TRBJ2-3, with 7 bases that match TRBD2. This CDR3 spans 15 amino acids. J was trimmed by 3 bases and V by 2 bases; bases with no gene match: 5. Germline V gene lookup returns CDR1 SGHAT and CDR2 FQNNGV. The CDR3 DNA follows: TGTGCCAGCAGCTTACGAGCGGGGAGGACAGATACGCAGTATTTT. This encodes CASSLRAGRTDTQYF.